The 24 T cell receptor beta chains in this list originate from one sample, sequenced in a study of a mutant IDH1 vaccine in newly diagnosed glioma. Clones were read by immunoSEQ multiplex PCR, and TCRdb kept only the in-frame ones, dropping some. Here the sample spans under 90,000 clones, 79% being singletons. Noted time point: baseline, week 1 (first vaccination visit). Treatment here: pre-vaccination baseline after standard-of-care therapy. Sequenced material: PBMCs, taken from a glioma patient treated with radiotherapy, temozolomide or both. These receptors were obtained from a man in his fifties or sixties with glioma.

CDR3 region: CASSVAGHTGNTIYF. DNA of the CDR3: TGTGCCAGCAGCGTAGCAGGGCATACTGGAAACACCATATATTTT. The V and J genes are TRBV9 and TRBJ1-3; possibly TRBD1 for D (5 bases). The germline V gene encodes CDR1 SGDLS and CDR2 YYNGEE. With 0 bases removed from V and 2 bases from J, the gap between germline ends came to 9 bases. The CDR3 is 15 amino acids.

This clone was seen a few times. This chain connects TRBV7-2 to TRBJ1-1, with 9 bases that match TRBD1. CDR1 is SGHTA, CDR2 FQGNSA, per germline. V gave up 5 bases and J gave up 4 bases; unmatched junction bases: 5. The CDR3 is 14 residues long. The CDR3 spells CASSPRDRVTEAFF. The CDR3 DNA follows: TGTGCCAGCAGCCCGCGGGACAGGGTCACTGAAGCTTTCTTT. Based on the CDR3 plus reference TRBV7-2 and TRBJ1-1, the full variable domain is GAGVSQSPSNKVTEKGKDVELRCDPISGHTALYWYRQSLGQGLEFLIYFQGNSAPDKSGLPSDRFSAERTGGSVSTLTIQRTQQEDSAVYLCASSPRDRVTEAFFGQGTRLTVV.

The count of this clone is one. The CDR3 DNA reads TGTGCTAGTGCCCCGGGTAAGAGGTACGAGCAGTACTTC. Its translation: CASAPGKRYEQYF. The chain has TRBV12-5 and TRBJ2-7, with D unclear. Trimming pared 7 bases from V and 4 bases from J, leaving 14 bases between. The V gene's germline CDR1 is LGHNT and CDR2 FRNRAP. This CDR3 spans 13 amino acids.

This chain joins TRBV4-2 and TRBJ1-5; D perhaps matches TRBD1 (6 bases). Trimming took 5 bases from V and 2 from J, leaving 13 bases between them. CDR1 and CDR2 (germline): LGHNA, YNFKEQ. CDR3 size: 15 residues. CDR3 nucleotides: TGTGCCAGCAGCTTAGGGGGATCCGGCAATCAGCCCCAGCATTTT. This gives the protein CASSLGGSGNQPQHF.

This clone was seen only a few times. Other DNA sequences in this specimen translate into the identical CDR3. The V call is TRBV2, the J call TRBJ1-1; a possible D gene is TRBD1 (6 bases). V lost 5 bases and J 4 bases, leaving 11 bases between the germline ends. CDR1 is SNHLY, CDR2 FYNNEI, per germline. There are 13 residues in the CDR3. The CDR3 DNA reads as TGTGCCAGCAGTCTGACAGGCGGCACTGAAGCTTTCTTT. Translating gives CASSLTGGTEAFF. The full variable domain, rest sourced from reference TRBV2 and TRBJ1-1, is EPEVTQTPSHQVTQMGQEVILRCVPISNHLYFYWYRQILGQKVEFLVSFYNNEISEKSEIFDDQFSVERPDGSNFTLKIRSTKLEDSAMYFCASSLTGGTEAFFGQGTRLTVV.

CDR3 sequence (DNA): TGTGCCAGCAGTCCTTCGGACAAGTCCTACGAGCAGTACTTC. The encoded protein is CASSPSDKSYEQYF. This chain joins TRBV27 and TRBJ2-7, with D possibly TRBD1 on 5 matching bases. The ends were cut back, 5 bases at V and 1 base at J, with 12 bases in the middle. The CDR3 loop spans 14 amino acids. CDR1 is MNHEY and CDR2 is SMNVEV in the germline V gene (reference sequence).

This chain links TRBV5-6 with TRBJ1-1, with D unclear. CDR3 length equals 19 residues. Trimming pared 0 bases from V and 0 bases from J, leaving 21 bases between. Germline CDR1 is SGHDT and CDR2 is YYEEEE. The CDR3 region has the DNA TGTGCCAGCAGCTTGGGCAGGCAGGACCTCTTCTTCGTGAACACTGAAGCTTTCTTT. Its translation: CASSLGRQDLFFVNTEAFF.

Only a few counts were recorded for this clone. This chain connects TRBV2 to TRBJ2-2; 10 bases match TRBD1. Germline values: CDR1 SNHLY, CDR2 FYNNEI. The CDR3 is made up of 15 amino acids. Trimming cost V 6 bases and J 4 bases; bases outside gene matches: 5. CDR3 protein: CASRRQGAVTGELFF. In DNA form, the CDR3 reads TGTGCCAGCAGGCGACAGGGGGCGGTCACCGGGGAGCTGTTTTTT.

The chain links TRBV7-9 to TRBJ2-7; D not resolved. CDR3 length equals 16 residues. Looked up from germline, CDR1 is SEHNR and CDR2 is FQNEAQ (reference sequence). The ends were cut back, 3 bases at V and 2 bases at J, with 17 bases in the middle. Here the CDR3 reads CASSFLGRGRTYEQYF. CDR3 coding DNA: TGTGCCAGCAGCTTTCTGGGCAGAGGCCGAACCTACGAGCAGTACTTC.

The chain joins TRBV15 to TRBJ2-5; D unresolved. The CDR3 totals 14 residues. CDR1 is LNHNV, CDR2 YYDKDF, per germline (reference sequence). Trimming left V 1 base short and J 0 bases short, with 6 bases between. This CDR3 is CATSRAGNQETQYF. DNA of the CDR3: TGTGCCACCAGCAGAGCCGGCAACCAAGAGACCCAGTACTTC.

The V gene is TRBV2, the J gene TRBJ1-5, with 9 bases matching TRBD1. This CDR3 is 21 amino acids long. Unmatched junction bases numbered 16, after V lost 0 bases and J lost 1 base. Germline V gene sequence: CDR1 SNHLY, CDR2 FYNNEI. The DNA for the CDR3 is TGTGCCAGCAGTGAAGCGCTTCTGGGACAGGGAAGGGGTAGGAGCAATCAGCCCCAGCATTTT. This encodes CASSEALLGQGRGRSNQPQHF. Variable domain in full (rest from reference TRBV2 and TRBJ1-5): EPEVTQTPSHQVTQMGQEVILRCVPISNHLYFYWYRQILGQKVEFLVSFYNNEISEKSEIFDDQFSVERPDGSNFTLKIRSTKLEDSAMYFCASSEALLGQGRGRSNQPQHFGDGTRLSIL.

The rearrangement joins TRBV2 to TRBJ1-2; 8 nucleotides line up with TRBD1. The CDR3 length is 13 residues. The V gene end was trimmed by 6 bases and the J gene end by 8 bases; junction bases not matched to a gene: 8. Per the germline V gene, CDR1 is SNHLY and CDR2 is FYNNEI. The CDR3 nucleotides read TGTGCCAGCAGCCAGACAGGGGTTACCGGCTACACCTTC. Its protein product is CASSQTGVTGYTF.

In this sample, this clone turned up a few times. V usage is TRBV4-1 and J usage is TRBJ2-5; D unclear. V was trimmed by 1 base and J by 0 bases, leaving 6 bases between them. CDR1 and CDR2 from the germline V gene are MGHRA and YSYEKL. The CDR3 has 14 residues. The CDR3: CASSQGHDQETQYF. CDR3 DNA sequence: TGCGCCAGCAGCCAAGGACACGACCAAGAGACCCAGTACTTC.

The chain couples TRBV30 to TRBJ2-2; TRBD2 might be the D (6 bases). The CDR3 contains 16 residues. Germline V gene lookup returns CDR1 GTSNPN and CDR2 SVGIG (reference sequence). V gave up 3 bases and J gave up 1 base, with 15 bases separating them. Written as DNA, the CDR3 is TGTGCCTGGAGCCGGAGTGGGGGGTGGAACACCGGGGAGCTGTTTTTT. Protein: CAWSRSGGWNTGELFF.

This clone appeared a single time. This sequence joins TRBV29-1 and TRBJ2-4; 9 bases map to TRBD1. This CDR3 is built from 13 residues. The germline gives CDR1 SQVTM, CDR2 ANQGSEA. CDR3 DNA: TGCGCACCGGGACAGGGAAGCAAAAACATTCAGTACTTC. This translates into CAPGQGSKNIQYF. The full variable domain, with the rest looked up from reference TRBV29-1 and TRBJ2-4, is SAVISQKPSRDICQRGTSLTIQCQVDSQVTMMFWYRQQPGQSLTLIATANQGSEATYESGFVIDKFPISRPNLTFSTLTVSNMSPEDSSIYLCAPGQGSKNIQYFGAGTRLSVL.

The CDR3 reads CASSVEGMTNYGYTF. CDR3 in DNA: TGTGCCAGCAGCGTAGAGGGAATGACTAACTATGGCTACACCTTC. The chain uses TRBV9 and TRBJ1-2; D ambiguous. The CDR3 runs to 15 residues. The germline V gene has CDR1 SGDLS and CDR2 YYNGEE. V lost 0 bases and J 0 bases, leaving 9 bases between the germline ends.

This chain links TRBV4-1 with TRBJ2-3; D uncertain. V lost 1 base and J lost 4, with 9 bases in between. The CDR3 sequence is 14 residues long. Germline-derived CDR1 and CDR2 are MGHRA and YSYEKL. For the CDR3, the DNA is TGCGCCAGCAGCCAAGTCCAGTCGGCAGATACGCAGTATTTT. Translated: CASSQVQSADTQYF.

The V call is TRBV7-9, the J call TRBJ2-7; D possibly corresponds to TRBD2 (5 bases). Per the germline V gene, CDR1 is SEHNR and CDR2 is FQNEAQ (reference sequence). This CDR3 spans 12 amino acids. V was pared by 1 base and J by 6 bases, with 7 bases between. CDR3 coding DNA: TGTGCCAGCAGCTTAGGAGGGAGCGAGCAGTACTTC. It translates to CASSLGGSEQYF.

This clone was seen once. V gene TRBV10-3 combines with J gene TRBJ1-4, with D perhaps matching TRBD1 (5 bases). The V and J ends lost 0 bases and 8 bases respectively, with 10 bases between them. Germline V gene sequence: CDR1 ENHRY, CDR2 SYGVKD. The length of the CDR3 is 14 residues. Here the CDR3 reads CAISESGGTEKLFF. The CDR3 DNA sequence: TGTGCCATCAGTGAGTCTGGAGGGACGGAAAAACTGTTTTTT.

The chain joins TRBV30 to TRBJ2-3; 9 nucleotides line up with TRBD2. Germline CDR1 reads GTSNPN; CDR2 reads SVGIG (reference sequence). The CDR3 runs to 15 residues. After removal of 6 bases from V and 3 bases from J, the junction contained 10 bases not matched to a gene. CDR3 sequence reads: CACPPASGVTDTQYF. The CDR3 DNA is TGTGCCTGCCCCCCGGCTAGCGGGGTGACAGATACGCAGTATTTT.

This clone was observed once. The rearrangement links TRBV5-4 to TRBJ2-3; D may match TRBD1 or TRBD2 (5 bases each). Germline V lookup: CDR1 SGHNT, CDR2 YYREEE (reference sequence). Trimming shortened V by 3 bases and J by 6 bases, and 17 bases separated the two germline ends. The CDR3 has 15 residues. CDR3 protein: CASSSGRDGLDTQYF. The CDR3 DNA reads as TGTGCCAGCAGCTCGGGACGGGATGGGTTGGATACGCAGTATTTT.

This clone appeared a single time. The gene calls are TRBV21-1 and TRBJ1-5. TRBV21-1 constitutes a pseudogene. CDR3 size: 15 residues. The CDR3 region is CASSKARGMVQPQHF. Written as DNA, the CDR3 is TGTGCCAGCAGCAAAGCCCGGGGAATGGTTCAGCCCCAGCATTTT.

The V gene is TRBV27, the J gene TRBJ1-2; 7 bases fit TRBD1. CDR1 is MNHEY, CDR2 SMNVEV, per germline (reference sequence). This CDR3 region has 12 residues. The ends lost 3 bases at V and 8 bases at J; junction bases unmatched: 3. The chain's CDR3 is CASSLTGQGYTF. CDR3 nucleotide sequence: TGTGCCAGCAGTTTGACAGGGCAGGGCTACACCTTC.

The chain combines TRBV18 with TRBJ2-2; no reliable D call. Trimming removed 3 bases from V and 7 bases from J, with 15 bases in between. Germline assignment: CDR1 KGHSH and CDR2 LQKENI. There are 15 residues in the CDR3. The CDR3 sequence: CASSPQDTDGGELFF. The DNA of the CDR3 is TGTGCCAGCTCACCCCAAGACACCGACGGCGGGGAGCTGTTTTTT.